The 11 T cell receptor beta chains presented below share a single source sample, sequenced in a study of OX40 agonist ivuxolimab in advanced cancers. The protocol was immunoSEQ multiplex PCR, while the TCRdb copy is restricted to in-frame clones and leaves out a portion. The sample consists of under 70,000 clones, 80% to 90% of them appearing once. This sample comprised CD4+ or CD8+ T cells sorted from blood, obtained in a trial of the OX40 agonist ivuxolimab. Source of these receptors: an adult with an advanced solid tumor such as melanoma, head and neck, liver or kidney cancer.

The chain recombines TRBV28 with TRBJ2-1, with 9 bases lining up with TRBD2. Germline-derived CDR1 and CDR2 are MDHEN and SYDVKM. The CDR3 contains 15 residues. The V and J ends lost 6 bases and 2 bases, in that order; junction bases with no gene match: 5. For the CDR3, the DNA is TGTGCCAGCAGCCTTAGCGGGAGCCCCTACAATGAGCAGTTCTTC. It yields the protein CASSLSGSPYNEQFF.

This chain links TRBV5-5 with TRBJ1-5; weak D call: TRBD1 (6 bases). Trimming took 4 bases from V and 4 from J, leaving 15 bases between them. The CDR3 is 15 residues long. CDR1 SGHKS and CDR2 YYEKEE come from the germline V gene (reference sequence). CDR3 sequence (DNA): TGTGCCAGCAGCGAGACAGTAGGGGGGAATCAGCCCCAGCATTTT. This codes for CASSETVGGNQPQHF.

The CDR3 is CASSIKSNQPQHF. As DNA, the CDR3 is TGTGCCAGTAGTATTAAGAGCAATCAGCCCCAGCATTTT. The chain links TRBV19 to TRBJ1-5; no firm D call. The CDR3 length is 13 residues. CDR1 is LNHDA and CDR2 is SQIVND in the germline V gene (reference sequence). Trimming cost V 3 bases and J 1 base, with 4 bases left between them.

The V gene is TRBV6-5, the J gene TRBJ1-1, with D perhaps matching TRBD1 (5 bases). Germline CDR1 MNHEY, CDR2 SVGAGI. Trimming took off 5 bases at V and 0 bases at J, with 13 bases between the two ends. The CDR3 covers 15 residues. CDR3 amino acids: CASSILAGLNTEAFF. DNA for the CDR3: TGTGCCAGCAGTATCCTGGCAGGGTTGAACACTGAAGCTTTCTTT.

This chain uses TRBV28 with TRBJ1-2, with 7 positions matching TRBD1. This CDR3 contains 15 residues. The ends lost 0 bases at V and 2 bases at J; junction bases unmatched: 3. The germline V gene encodes CDR1 MDHEN and CDR2 SYDVKM. CDR3 loop: CASSLWGDRNYGYTF. In DNA form, the CDR3 reads TGTGCCAGCAGTTTATGGGGGGACAGAAACTATGGCTACACCTTC.

This clone was seen only once. The chain combines TRBV9 with TRBJ2-3; D remains ambiguous. CDR1 is SGDLS, CDR2 YYNGEE, per germline. The V gene lost 4 bases and the J gene lost 5 bases, with 8 bases spanning the gap. This CDR3 contains 12 residues. The CDR3 nucleotides read TGTGCCAGCAGCCCTTCAATAGATACGCAGTATTTT. It encodes CASSPSIDTQYF.

The V gene is TRBV7-9, the J gene TRBJ1-1, with a tentative D call TRBD1 (5 bases). CDR1 and CDR2 from the germline V gene are SEHNR and FQNEAQ (reference sequence). The CDR3 consists of 13 residues. Trimming removed 4 bases from V and 0 bases from J, with 6 bases in between. For the CDR3, the DNA is TGTGCCAGCAGCTGGGGACTGAACACTGAAGCTTTCTTT. Protein: CASSWGLNTEAFF.

This chain uses TRBV27 with TRBJ2-2, with 7 bases matching TRBD1. Trimming cost V 2 bases and J 0 bases; bases outside gene matches: 6. The CDR3 sequence is 17 residues long. The germline V gene has CDR1 MNHEY and CDR2 SMNVEV (reference sequence). The CDR3 sequence is CASSLNLGTANTGELFF. The CDR3 nucleotides read TGTGCCAGCAGTTTAAATCTCGGGACAGCGAACACCGGGGAGCTGTTTTTT.

The J gene is TRBJ2-3, the V gene TRBV5-5; 10 nucleotides align to TRBD2. J gave up 2 bases and V 6 bases, and 6 bases lay outside the gene matches. In germline, CDR1 is SGHKS, CDR2 YYEKEE (reference sequence). The CDR3 length is 15 residues. The CDR3, as DNA: TGTGCCAGCACCCAACTAGCGGGAATCACAGATACGCAGTATTTT. Translating gives CASTQLAGITDTQYF.

This clone was detected only once. The V call is TRBV4-3, the J call TRBJ1-1; D is possibly TRBD1 (5 bases). V lost 3 bases and J 1 base, leaving 18 bases between the germline ends. CDR3 size: 17 residues. From germline, CDR1 is LGHNA and CDR2 YSLEER. The CDR3 DNA reads as TGCGCCAGCAGCCACGTACCTTGGGGCGGACGGAACACTGAAGCTTTCTTT. Protein sequence: CASSHVPWGGRNTEAFF.

The chain carries TRBV9 and TRBJ2-7; the D gene could be TRBD1 or TRBD2 (5 bases each). The CDR3 loop spans 15 amino acids. Germline loops: CDR1 SGDLS, CDR2 YYNGEE. V lost 3 bases, J lost 2 bases, and 15 bases lay in between. The CDR3 spells CASSATGAHAYEQYF. As DNA, the CDR3 is TGTGCCAGCAGCGCGACCGGGGCACACGCCTACGAGCAGTACTTC. The variable domain in full, completed from reference TRBV9 and TRBJ2-7, reads DSGVTQTPKHLITATGQRVTLRCSPRSGDLSVYWYQQSLDQGLQFLIQYYNGEERAKGNILERFSAQQFPDLHSELNLSSLELGDSALYFCASSATGAHAYEQYFGPGTRLTVT.